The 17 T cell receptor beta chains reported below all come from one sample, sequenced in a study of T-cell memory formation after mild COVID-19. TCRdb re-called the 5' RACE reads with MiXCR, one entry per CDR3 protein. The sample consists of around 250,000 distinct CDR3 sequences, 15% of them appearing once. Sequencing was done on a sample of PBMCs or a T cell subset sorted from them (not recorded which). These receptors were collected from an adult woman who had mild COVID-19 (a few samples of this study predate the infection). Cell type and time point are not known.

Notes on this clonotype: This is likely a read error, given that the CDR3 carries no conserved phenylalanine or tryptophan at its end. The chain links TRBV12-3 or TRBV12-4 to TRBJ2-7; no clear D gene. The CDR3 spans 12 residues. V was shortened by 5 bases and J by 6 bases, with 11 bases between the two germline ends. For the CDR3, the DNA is TGTGCCAGCAGTCCCTCGGGCAGCGAGCAGTACTTG. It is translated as CASSPSGSEQYL.

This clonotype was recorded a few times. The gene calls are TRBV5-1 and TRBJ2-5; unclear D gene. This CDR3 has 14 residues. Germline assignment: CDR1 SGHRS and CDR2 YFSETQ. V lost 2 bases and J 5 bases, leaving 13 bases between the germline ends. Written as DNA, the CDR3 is TGCGCCAGCAGCTTCGGTTACGGTTGGGAGACCCAGTACTTC. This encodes CASSFGYGWETQYF.

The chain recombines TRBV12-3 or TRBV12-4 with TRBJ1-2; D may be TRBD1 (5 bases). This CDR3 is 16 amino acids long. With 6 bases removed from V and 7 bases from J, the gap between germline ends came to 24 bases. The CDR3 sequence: CASRLQRTGAVSGYTF. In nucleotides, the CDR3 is TGTGCCAGCAGACTCCAAAGGACCGGGGCCGTCTCTGGCTACACCTTC.

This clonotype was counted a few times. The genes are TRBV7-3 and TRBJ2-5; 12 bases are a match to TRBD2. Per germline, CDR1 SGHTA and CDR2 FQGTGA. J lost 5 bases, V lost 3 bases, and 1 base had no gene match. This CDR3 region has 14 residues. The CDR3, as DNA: TGTGCCAGCAGCTTTGGGACTAGCGGGGAGACCCAGTACTTC. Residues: CASSFGTSGETQYF. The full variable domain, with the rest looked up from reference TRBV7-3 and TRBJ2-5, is GAGVSQTPSNKVTEKGKYVELRCDPISGHTALYWYRQSLGQGPEFLIYFQGTGAADDSGLPNDRFFAVRPEGSVSTLKIQRTERGDSAVYLCASSFGTSGETQYFGPGTRLLVL.

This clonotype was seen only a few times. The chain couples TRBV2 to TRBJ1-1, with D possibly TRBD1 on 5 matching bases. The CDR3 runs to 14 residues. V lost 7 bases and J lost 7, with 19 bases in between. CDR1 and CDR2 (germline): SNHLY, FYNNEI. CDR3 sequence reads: CASTEQEGRIEAFF. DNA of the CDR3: TGTGCCAGCACCGAACAGGAGGGGCGCATTGAAGCTTTCTTT.

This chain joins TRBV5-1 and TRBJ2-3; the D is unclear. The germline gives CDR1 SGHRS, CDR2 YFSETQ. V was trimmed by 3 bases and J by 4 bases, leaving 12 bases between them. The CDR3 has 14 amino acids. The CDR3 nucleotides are TGCGCCAGCAGCTACCTGGGTAGCCCAGATACGCAGTATTTT. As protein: CASSYLGSPDTQYF.

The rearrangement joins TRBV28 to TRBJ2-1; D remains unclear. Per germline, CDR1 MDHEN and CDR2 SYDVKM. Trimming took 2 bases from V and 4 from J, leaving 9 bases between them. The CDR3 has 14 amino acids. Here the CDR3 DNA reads TGTGCCAGCAGTTTAGGCCGATCGTACAATGAGCAGTTCTTC. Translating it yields CASSLGRSYNEQFF.

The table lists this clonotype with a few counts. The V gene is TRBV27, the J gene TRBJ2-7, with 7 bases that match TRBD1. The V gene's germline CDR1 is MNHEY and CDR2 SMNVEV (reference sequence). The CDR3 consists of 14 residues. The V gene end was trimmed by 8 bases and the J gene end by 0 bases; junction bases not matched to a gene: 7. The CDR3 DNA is TGTGCCAGCCAGGACAGGAGAAGCTCCTACGAGCAGTACTTC. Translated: CASQDRRSSYEQYF.

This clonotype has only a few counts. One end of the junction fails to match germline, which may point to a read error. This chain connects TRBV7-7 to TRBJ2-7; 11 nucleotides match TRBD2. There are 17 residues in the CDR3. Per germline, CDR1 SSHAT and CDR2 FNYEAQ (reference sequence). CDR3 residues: CASSFKTSGTRYYEQYF. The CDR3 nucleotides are TGTGCTAGCAGCTTTAAGACTAGCGGGACTAGGTACTACGAGCAGTACTTC.

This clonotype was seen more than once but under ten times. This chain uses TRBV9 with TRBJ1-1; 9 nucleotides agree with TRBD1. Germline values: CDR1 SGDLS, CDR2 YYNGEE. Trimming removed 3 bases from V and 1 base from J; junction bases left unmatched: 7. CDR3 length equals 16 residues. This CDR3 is CASSGGQGLSNTEAFF. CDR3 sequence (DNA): TGTGCCAGCAGCGGGGGACAGGGCCTGTCGAACACTGAAGCTTTCTTT.

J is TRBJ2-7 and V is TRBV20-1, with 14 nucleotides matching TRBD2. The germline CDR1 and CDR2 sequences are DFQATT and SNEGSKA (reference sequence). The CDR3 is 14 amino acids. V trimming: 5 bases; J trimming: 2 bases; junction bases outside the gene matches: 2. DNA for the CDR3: TGCAGTGCTCCGACTAGCGGGGGGGCCTACGAGCAGTACTTC. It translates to CSAPTSGGAYEQYF.

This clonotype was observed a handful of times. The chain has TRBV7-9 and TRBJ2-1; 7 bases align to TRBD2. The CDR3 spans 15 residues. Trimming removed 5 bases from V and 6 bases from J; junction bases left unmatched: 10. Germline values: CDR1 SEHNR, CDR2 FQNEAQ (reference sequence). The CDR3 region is CASSMSGLWVNEQFF. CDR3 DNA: TGTGCCAGCAGCATGTCGGGACTATGGGTCAATGAGCAGTTCTTC.

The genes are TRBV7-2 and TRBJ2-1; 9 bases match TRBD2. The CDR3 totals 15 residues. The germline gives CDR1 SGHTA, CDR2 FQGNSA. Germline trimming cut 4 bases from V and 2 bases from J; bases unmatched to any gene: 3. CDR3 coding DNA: TGTGCCAGCAGCTCCGTAGCGGGGGCCTACAATGAGCAGTTCTTC. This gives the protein CASSSVAGAYNEQFF.

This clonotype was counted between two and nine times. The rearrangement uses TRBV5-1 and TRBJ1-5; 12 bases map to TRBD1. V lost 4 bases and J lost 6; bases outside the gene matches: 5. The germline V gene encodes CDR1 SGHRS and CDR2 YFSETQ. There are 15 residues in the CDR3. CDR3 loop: CASSQGTGGGQPQHF. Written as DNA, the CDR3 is TGCGCCAGCAGCCAGGGGACAGGGGGCGGTCAGCCCCAGCATTTT.

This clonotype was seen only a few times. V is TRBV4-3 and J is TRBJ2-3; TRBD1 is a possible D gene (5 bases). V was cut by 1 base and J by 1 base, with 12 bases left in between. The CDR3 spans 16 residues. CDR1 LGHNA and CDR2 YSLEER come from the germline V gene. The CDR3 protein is CASSQGGRAGTDTQYF. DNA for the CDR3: TGCGCCAGCAGCCAAGGGGGCAGGGCGGGCACAGATACGCAGTATTTT.

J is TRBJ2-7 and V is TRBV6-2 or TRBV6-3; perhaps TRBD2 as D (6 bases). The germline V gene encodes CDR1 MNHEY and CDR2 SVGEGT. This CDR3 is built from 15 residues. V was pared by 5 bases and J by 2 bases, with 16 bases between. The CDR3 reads CASSTRNSGAYEQYF. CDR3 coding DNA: TGTGCCAGCAGTACAAGAAACTCGGGAGCCTACGAGCAGTACTTC.

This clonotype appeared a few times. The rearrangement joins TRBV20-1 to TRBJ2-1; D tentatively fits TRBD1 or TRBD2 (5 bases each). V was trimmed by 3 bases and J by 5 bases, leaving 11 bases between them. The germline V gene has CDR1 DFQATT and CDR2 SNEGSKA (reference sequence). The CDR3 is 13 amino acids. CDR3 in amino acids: CSASGGPNNEQFF. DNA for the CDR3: TGCAGTGCTAGTGGGGGACCTAACAATGAGCAGTTCTTC.